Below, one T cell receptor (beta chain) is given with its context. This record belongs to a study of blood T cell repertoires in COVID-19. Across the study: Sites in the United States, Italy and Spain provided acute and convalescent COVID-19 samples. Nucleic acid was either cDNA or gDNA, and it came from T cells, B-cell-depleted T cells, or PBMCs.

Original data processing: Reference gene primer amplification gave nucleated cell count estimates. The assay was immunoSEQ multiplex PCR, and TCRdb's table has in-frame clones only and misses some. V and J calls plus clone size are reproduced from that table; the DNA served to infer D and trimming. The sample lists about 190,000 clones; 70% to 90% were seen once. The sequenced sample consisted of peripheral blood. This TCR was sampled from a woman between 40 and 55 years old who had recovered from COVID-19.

In nucleotides, the CDR3 is TGTGCCAGCAGCGACCGGGGACTTAATGAAAAACTGTTTTTT. Its protein product is CASSDRGLNEKLFF. V and J are TRBV28 and TRBJ1-4, with D possibly being TRBD1 (5 bases). The CDR3 is 14 residues long. In germline, CDR1 is MDHEN, CDR2 SYDVKM. V was clipped by 6 bases and J by 4 bases, with 12 bases between them.